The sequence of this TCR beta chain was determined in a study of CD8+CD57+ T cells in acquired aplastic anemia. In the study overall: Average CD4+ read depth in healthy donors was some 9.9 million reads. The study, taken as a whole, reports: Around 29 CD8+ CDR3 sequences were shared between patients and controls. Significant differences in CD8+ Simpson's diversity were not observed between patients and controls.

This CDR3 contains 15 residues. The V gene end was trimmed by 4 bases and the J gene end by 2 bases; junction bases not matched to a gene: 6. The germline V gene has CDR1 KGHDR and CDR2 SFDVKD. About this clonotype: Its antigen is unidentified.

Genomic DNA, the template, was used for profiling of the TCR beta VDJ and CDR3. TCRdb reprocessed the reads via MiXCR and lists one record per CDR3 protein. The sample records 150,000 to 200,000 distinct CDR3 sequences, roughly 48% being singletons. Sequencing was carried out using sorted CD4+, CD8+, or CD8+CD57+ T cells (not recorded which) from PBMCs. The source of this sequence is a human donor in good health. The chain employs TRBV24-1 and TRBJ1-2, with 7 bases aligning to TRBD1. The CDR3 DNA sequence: TGTGCCACCAGTGACCGGGACAGCGAAAACTATGGCTACACCTTC. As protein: CATSDRDSENYGYTF.